This is a list of T cell receptor beta chains from one sample in a study of identical twins. One entry per CDR3 protein, called by TCRdb with MiXCR from the 5' RACE reads. The table has hundreds of thousands of distinct CDR3 sequences, approximately 20% seen once. These data are also associated with another study on yellow fever vaccine responses in identical twins.

The material sequenced was CD4+ T cells sorted from blood. The source of these receptors is a woman younger than 30 in good health. Each CDR3 is given with its conserved first and last residue. D genes are given only for firm matches. Only part of the rows carry a size: once, few, many, or a class if the clone is expanded.

.,.,TRBJ1-4,TRBV7-8,CASSSSLPARKLFF,TGTGCCAGCAGCTCCTCCTTGCCCGCAAGAAAACTGTTTTTT
.,.,TRBJ2-1,TRBV12-3/TRBV12-4,CASSSSGLNNEQFF,TGTGCCAGCAGTTCCTCGGGCCTGAACAATGAGCAGTTCTTC
.,TRBD1,TRBJ2-2,TRBV7-8,CASSSWTGANTGELFF,TGTGCCAGCAGCTCCTGGACAGGGGCCAACACCGGGGAGCTGTTTTTT
few,TRBD1,TRBJ2-7,TRBV5-5,CASSLGPGQANEYF,TGTGCCAGCAGCTTGGGGCCGGGACAGGCCAATGAGTACTTC
few,.,TRBJ2-7,TRBV10-3,CAISRGGYEQYF,TGTGCCATCAGTCGAGGGGGCTACGAGCAGTACTTC
many,.,TRBJ1-1,TRBV7-9,CASSLKGTEAFF,TGTGCCAGCAGCTTAAAGGGAACTGAAGCTTTCTTT
many,.,TRBJ1-6,TRBV12-3/TRBV12-4,CASSFDSDIGLHF,TGTGCCAGCAGTTTCGACAGTGATATAGGGCTCCACTTT
.,.,TRBJ1-1,TRBV5-1,CASSLLRGEYAEAFF,TGCGCCAGCAGCTTGTTGAGGGGTGAGTACGCTGAAGCTTTCTTT
.,.,TRBJ2-3,TRBV10-3,CASRLSASTDTQYF,TGTGCCTCCCGACTATCTGCTAGCACAGATACGCAGTATTTT
few,.,TRBJ2-5,TRBV3-1,CASSQVKNLPYF,TGTGCCAGCAGCCAAGTGAAAAATCTCCCCTACTTC
few,TRBD1,TRBJ1-1,TRBV19,CASSIEGGLNTEAFF,TGTGCCAGTAGTATTGAAGGGGGCTTGAACACTGAAGCTTTCTTT
.,.,TRBJ1-1,TRBV6-5,CASSYWGLGAEAFF,TGTGCCAGCAGTTACTGGGGTCTGGGGGCTGAAGCTTTCTTT
few,.,TRBJ2-7,TRBV3-1,CASSQVSVSYEQYF,TGTGCCAGCAGCCAAGTTTCCGTCTCCTACGAGCAGTACTTC
.,.,TRBJ2-1,TRBV12-3/TRBV12-4,CASTIGYNEQFF,TGTGCCAGCACGATCGGCTACAATGAGCAGTTCTTC
.,TRBD2,TRBJ2-1,TRBV4-1,CASSQDLPASGGFF,TGCGCCAGCAGCCAAGATTTGCCCGCTAGCGGGGGATTCTTC
.,TRBD2,TRBJ2-3,TRBV5-1,CASSSLAGGPGDTQYF,TGCGCCAGCAGTTCCTTAGCGGGAGGGCCAGGAGATACGCAGTATTTT
few,.,TRBJ2-5,TRBV20-1,CSAARGSETQYF,TGCAGTGCTGCTAGAGGGTCGGAGACCCAGTACTTC
few,.,TRBJ1-1,TRBV20-1,CSARETAGLTEAFF,TGCAGTGCTCGAGAGACGGCGGGGCTGACTGAAGCTTTCTTT
few,.,TRBJ1-1,TRBV2,CASSEGGTNTEAFF,TGTGCCAGCAGTGAAGGTGGGACGAACACTGAAGCTTTCTTT
.,.,TRBJ1-4,TRBV12-3/TRBV12-4,CASSLAVNEKLFF,TGTGCCAGCAGTTTAGCTGTTAATGAAAAACTGTTTTTT
.,.,TRBJ2-1,TRBV2,CASSSPGSGGDNEQFF,TGTGCCAGCAGTTCCCCGGGGAGCGGAGGGGACAATGAGCAGTTCTTC
.,.,TRBJ2-5,TRBV28,CASSYRVGETQYF,TGTGCCAGCAGTTACAGGGTGGGAGAGACCCAGTACTTC
few,.,TRBJ2-3,TRBV6-5,CASSYVRSTDTQYF,TGTGCCAGCAGTTACGTCCGAAGCACAGATACGCAGTATTTT
.,TRBD2,TRBJ2-1,TRBV6-2/TRBV6-3,CASSYRGLAGVNEQFF,TGTGCCAGCAGTTACCGAGGACTAGCGGGAGTCAATGAGCAGTTCTTC
many,.,TRBJ1-2,TRBV12-3/TRBV12-4,CASSRVTSYGYTF,TGTGCCAGCAGCCGGGTGACCAGCTATGGCTACACCTTC
.,.,TRBJ2-7,TRBV28,CATTGPYEQYF,TGTGCCACCACGGGGCCCTACGAGCAGTACTTC
.,.,TRBJ2-1,TRBV2,CASSGDTNNEQFF,TGTGCCAGCAGTGGGGACACCAACAATGAGCAGTTCTTC
few,.,TRBJ2-7,TRBV12-3/TRBV12-4,CASSLVQGLNYEQYF,TGTGCCAGCAGTTTAGTTCAGGGGCTAAACTACGAGCAGTACTTC
.,TRBD2,TRBJ2-5,TRBV7-9,CASSLQRGVETQYF,TGTGCCAGCAGCTTACAGCGGGGTGTGGAGACCCAGTACTTC
few,.,TRBJ2-3,TRBV7-8,CASSLGGQRVGSTDTQYF,TGTGCCAGCAGCTTAGGGGGACAGCGGGTGGGAAGCACAGATACGCAGTATTTT
.,.,TRBJ2-5,TRBV5-1,CASSLESARKETQYF,TGCGCCAGCAGCTTGGAGTCAGCCAGAAAAGAGACCCAGTACTTC
.,.,TRBJ1-5,TRBV7-8,CASSLEARGSNQPQHF,TGTGCCAGCAGCTTAGAGGCCCGGGGGAGCAATCAGCCCCAGCATTTT
few,.,TRBJ1-2,TRBV29-1,CSVQDDNYGYTF,TGCAGCGTTCAAGATGATAACTATGGCTACACCTTC
.,.,TRBJ1-1,TRBV2,CASSLDTMNTEAFF,TGTGCCAGCAGCCTTGACACGATGAACACTGAAGCTTTCTTT
few,.,TRBJ2-4,TRBV28,CASSAPKLQNIQYF,TGTGCCAGCAGCGCTCCTAAGCTCCAAAACATTCAGTACTTC
.,.,TRBJ2-3,TRBV6-5,CASSYTSLADTQYF,TGTGCCAGCAGTTACACCAGTTTGGCAGATACGCAGTATTTT
.,.,TRBJ2-3,TRBV20-1,CSARAPGATDTQYF,TGCAGTGCTAGAGCCCCTGGAGCAACAGATACGCAGTATTTT
once,TRBD1,TRBJ1-4,TRBV6-1,CASSLGQGDGEKLFF,TGTGCCAGCAGTCTCGGACAGGGCGATGGAGAAAAACTGTTTTTT
.,.,TRBJ1-2,TRBV7-9,CASRPGREKHYGYTF,TGTGCCAGCAGACCCGGCCGGGAGAAACACTATGGCTACACCTTC
.,TRBD1,TRBJ2-1,TRBV20-1,CSATLPKTGGNEQFF,TGCAGTGCTACACTACCCAAGACAGGGGGCAATGAGCAGTTCTTC